This T cell receptor beta chain was profiled in a study of radiation and T cells in renal cell carcinoma. Study context: Nephrectomy followed 15 Gy stereotactic body radiation by 4 weeks. Study results and caveats: In blood, top tumor clones expanded by 2 weeks, shrinking by 4.

Here immunoSEQ multiplex PCR was the method, and the copy in TCRdb shows in-frame clones only, minus some. The top ten clones hold 10% to 15% of a sample with about 150,000 clones, about 91% of them seen once. This clone showed up just once. Its antigen remains unidentified. V lost 6 bases and J lost 7, with 16 bases in between. The CDR3 has 12 residues. CDR1 is SQVTM, CDR2 ANQGSEA, per germline. As to time point: blood 2 weeks post-SBRT. Treatment specified: 15 Gy SBRT to primary tumor, nephrectomy 4 weeks later. The patient's renal cell carcinoma had clear cell pathology. The TCR sequence derives from a woman in her 50s with renal cell carcinoma. The chain recombines TRBV29-1 with TRBJ2-7; D might be TRBD1 or TRBD2, each matching 5 bases. Sequencing was performed on blood, taken from a patient whose treatment included radiotherapy and nephrectomy. The CDR3 protein is CSVLLGRWEQYF. As DNA, the CDR3 is TGCAGCGTCCTTCTGGGACGTTGGGAGCAGTACTTC.